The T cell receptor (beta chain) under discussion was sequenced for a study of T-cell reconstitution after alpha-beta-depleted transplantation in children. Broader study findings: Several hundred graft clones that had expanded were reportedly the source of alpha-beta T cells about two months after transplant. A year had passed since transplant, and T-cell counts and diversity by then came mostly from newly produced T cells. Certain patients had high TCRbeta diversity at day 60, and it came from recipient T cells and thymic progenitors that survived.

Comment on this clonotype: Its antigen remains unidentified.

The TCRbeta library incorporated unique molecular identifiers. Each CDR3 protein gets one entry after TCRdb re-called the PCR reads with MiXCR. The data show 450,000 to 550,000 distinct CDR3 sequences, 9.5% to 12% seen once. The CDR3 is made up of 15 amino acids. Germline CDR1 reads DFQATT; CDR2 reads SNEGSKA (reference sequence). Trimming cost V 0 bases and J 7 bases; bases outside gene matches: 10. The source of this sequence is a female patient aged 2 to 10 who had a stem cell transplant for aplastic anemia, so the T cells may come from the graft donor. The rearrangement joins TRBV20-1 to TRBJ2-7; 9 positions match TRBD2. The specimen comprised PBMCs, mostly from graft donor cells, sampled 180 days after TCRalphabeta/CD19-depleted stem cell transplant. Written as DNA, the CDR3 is TGCAGTGCTAGAGATCTCGCGGGAGGGCCGTATGAGCAGTACTTC. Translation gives CSARDLAGGPYEQYF.